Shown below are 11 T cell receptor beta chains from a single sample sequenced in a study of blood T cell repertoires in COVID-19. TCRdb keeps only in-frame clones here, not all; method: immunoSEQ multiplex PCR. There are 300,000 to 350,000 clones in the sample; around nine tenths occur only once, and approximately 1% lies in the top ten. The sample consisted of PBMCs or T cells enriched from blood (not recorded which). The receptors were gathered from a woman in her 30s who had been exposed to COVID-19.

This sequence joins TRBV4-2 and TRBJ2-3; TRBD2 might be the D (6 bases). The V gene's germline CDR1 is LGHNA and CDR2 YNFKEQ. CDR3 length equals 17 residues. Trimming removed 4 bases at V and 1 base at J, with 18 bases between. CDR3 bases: TGTGCCAGCAGCCCCGTCTTTTTCGGGGGAGGCACAGATACGCAGTATTTT. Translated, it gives CASSPVFFGGGTDTQYF.

CDR3: CAWRGVGGFEETQYF. The CDR3 nucleotides read TGTGCCTGGAGGGGTGTGGGGGGGTTTGAAGAGACCCAGTACTTC. The J gene is TRBJ2-5, the V gene TRBV30, with TRBD2 matching over 7 bases. J lost 3 bases, V lost 3 bases, and 10 bases had no gene match. Germline lookup yields CDR1 GTSNPN and CDR2 SVGIG (reference sequence). This CDR3 has 15 amino acids.

The CDR3 coding sequence is TGTGCCAGCAGCTTAGCGGGATTCTCCTACGAGCAGTACTTC. It is translated as CASSLAGFSYEQYF. This rearrangement joins TRBV13 to TRBJ2-7, with a weak D call TRBD2 (5 bases). Germline V gene lookup returns CDR1 PRHDT and CDR2 FYEKMQ (reference sequence). V was shortened by 1 base and J by 0 bases, with 7 bases between the two germline ends. The CDR3 spans 14 residues.

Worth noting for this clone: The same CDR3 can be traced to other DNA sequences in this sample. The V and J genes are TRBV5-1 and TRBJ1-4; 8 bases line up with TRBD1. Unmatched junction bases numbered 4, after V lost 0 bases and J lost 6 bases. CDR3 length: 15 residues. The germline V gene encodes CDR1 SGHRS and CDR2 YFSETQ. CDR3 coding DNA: TGCGCCAGCAGCTTGGGGACAGGGTTGTATGAAAAACTGTTTTTT. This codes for CASSLGTGLYEKLFF.

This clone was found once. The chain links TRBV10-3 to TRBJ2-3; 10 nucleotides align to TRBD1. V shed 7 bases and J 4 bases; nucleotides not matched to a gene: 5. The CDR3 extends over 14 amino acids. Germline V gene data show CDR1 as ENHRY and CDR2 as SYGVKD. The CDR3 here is CAITGTGDSDTQYF. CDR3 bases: TGTGCCATCACTGGGACAGGGGATTCAGATACGCAGTATTTT.

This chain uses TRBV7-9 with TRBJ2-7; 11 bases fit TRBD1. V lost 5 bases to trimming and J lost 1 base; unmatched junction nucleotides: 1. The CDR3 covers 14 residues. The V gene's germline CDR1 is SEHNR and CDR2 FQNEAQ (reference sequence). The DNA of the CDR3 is TGTGCCAGCAGCCGGGACAGGGGGTCCTACGAGCAGTACTTC. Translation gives CASSRDRGSYEQYF.

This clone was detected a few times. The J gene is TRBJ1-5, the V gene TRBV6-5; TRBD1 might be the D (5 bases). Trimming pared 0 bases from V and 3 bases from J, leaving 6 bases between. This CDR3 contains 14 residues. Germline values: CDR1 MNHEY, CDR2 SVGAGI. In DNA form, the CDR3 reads TGTGCCAGCAGTTACTCGACAGACAATCAGCCCCAGCATTTT. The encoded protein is CASSYSTDNQPQHF.

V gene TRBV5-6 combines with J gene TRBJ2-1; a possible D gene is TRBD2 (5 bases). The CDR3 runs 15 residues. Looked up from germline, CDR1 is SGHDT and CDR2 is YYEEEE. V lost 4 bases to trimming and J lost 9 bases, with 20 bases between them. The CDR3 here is CASSPPAGKQLEQFF. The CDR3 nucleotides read TGTGCCAGCAGCCCCCCCGCCGGGAAGCAGCTTGAGCAGTTCTTC.

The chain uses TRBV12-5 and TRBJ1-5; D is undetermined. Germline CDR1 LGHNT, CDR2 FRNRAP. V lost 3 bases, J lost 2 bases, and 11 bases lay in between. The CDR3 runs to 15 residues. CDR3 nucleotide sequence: TGTGCTAGTGGTTTTGGAGGGTCTGGCAATCAGCCCCAGCATTTT. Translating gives CASGFGGSGNQPQHF.

The CDR3 spells CASSLGLAGLQGDTQYF. The CDR3 DNA sequence: TGTGCCAGCAGTTTGGGACTAGCGGGACTACAGGGGGATACGCAGTATTTT. This chain uses TRBV28 with TRBJ2-3, with 13 bases fitting TRBD2. CDR3 length: 17 amino acids. The germline CDR1 and CDR2 sequences are MDHEN and SYDVKM. The V segment lost 3 bases and the J segment 6 bases; nucleotides outside the gene matches: 9.

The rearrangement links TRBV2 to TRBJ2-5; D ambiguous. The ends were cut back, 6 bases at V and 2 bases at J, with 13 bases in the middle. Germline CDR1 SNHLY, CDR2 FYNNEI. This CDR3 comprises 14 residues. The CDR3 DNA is TGTGCCAGCAGAGAGTTTTACGCACAAGAGACCCAGTACTTC. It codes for CASREFYAQETQYF.